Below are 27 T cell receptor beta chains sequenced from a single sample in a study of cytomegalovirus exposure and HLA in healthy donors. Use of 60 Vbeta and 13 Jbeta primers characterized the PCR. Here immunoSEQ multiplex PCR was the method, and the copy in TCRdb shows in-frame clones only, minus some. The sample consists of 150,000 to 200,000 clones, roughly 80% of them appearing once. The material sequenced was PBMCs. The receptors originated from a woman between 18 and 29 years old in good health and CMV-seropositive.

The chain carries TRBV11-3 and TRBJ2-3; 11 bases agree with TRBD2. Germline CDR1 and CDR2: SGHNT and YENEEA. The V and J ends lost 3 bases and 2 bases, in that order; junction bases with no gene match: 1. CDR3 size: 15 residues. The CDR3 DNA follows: TGTGCCAGCAGCTTTAGCGGGGGGGACACAGATACGCAGTATTTT. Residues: CASSFSGGDTDTQYF.

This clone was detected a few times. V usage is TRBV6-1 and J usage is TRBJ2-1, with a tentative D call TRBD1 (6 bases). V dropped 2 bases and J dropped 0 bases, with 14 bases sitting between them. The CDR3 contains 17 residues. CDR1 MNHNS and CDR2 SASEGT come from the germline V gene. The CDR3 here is CASSETAGTSSYNEQFF. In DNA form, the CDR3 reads TGTGCCAGCAGTGAAACGGCAGGGACAAGCTCCTACAATGAGCAGTTCTTC.

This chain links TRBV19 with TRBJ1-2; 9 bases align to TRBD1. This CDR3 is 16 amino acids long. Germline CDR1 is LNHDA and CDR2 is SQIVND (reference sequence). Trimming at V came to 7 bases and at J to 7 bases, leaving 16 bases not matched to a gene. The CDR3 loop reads CASTTLGQGGFSGYTF. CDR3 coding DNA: TGTGCCAGTACCACCTTGGGACAGGGAGGCTTCAGTGGCTACACCTTC.

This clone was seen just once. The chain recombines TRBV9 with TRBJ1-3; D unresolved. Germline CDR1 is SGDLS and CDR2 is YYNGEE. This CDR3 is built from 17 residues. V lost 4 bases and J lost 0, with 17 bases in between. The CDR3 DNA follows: TGTGCCAGCAGCAGGGTAATCGGGGTTAACTCTGGAAACACCATATATTTT. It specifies CASSRVIGVNSGNTIYF.

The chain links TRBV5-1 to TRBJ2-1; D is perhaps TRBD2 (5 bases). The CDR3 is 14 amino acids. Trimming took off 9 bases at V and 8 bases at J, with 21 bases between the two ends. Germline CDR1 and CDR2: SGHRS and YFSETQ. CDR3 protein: CATAVVDGIDEQFF. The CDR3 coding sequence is TGCGCCACCGCGGTGGTTGACGGGATCGATGAGCAGTTCTTC.

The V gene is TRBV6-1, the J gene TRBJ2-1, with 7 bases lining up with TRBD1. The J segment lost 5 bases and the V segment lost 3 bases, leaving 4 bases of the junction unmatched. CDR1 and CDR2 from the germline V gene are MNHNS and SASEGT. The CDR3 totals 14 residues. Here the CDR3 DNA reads TGTGCCAGCAGTGACACCGGGACAGACAATGAGCAGTTCTTC. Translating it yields CASSDTGTDNEQFF.

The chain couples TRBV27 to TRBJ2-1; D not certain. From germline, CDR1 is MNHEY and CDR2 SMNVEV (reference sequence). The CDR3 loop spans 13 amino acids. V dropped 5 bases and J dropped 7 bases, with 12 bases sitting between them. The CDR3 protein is CASSPSSGNEQFF. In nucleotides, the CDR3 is TGTGCCAGCAGTCCCTCCAGTGGTAATGAGCAGTTCTTC.

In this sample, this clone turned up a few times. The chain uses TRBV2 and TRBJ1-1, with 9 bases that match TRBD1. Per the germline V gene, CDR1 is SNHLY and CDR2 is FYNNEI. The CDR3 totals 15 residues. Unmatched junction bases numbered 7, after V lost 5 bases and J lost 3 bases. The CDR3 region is CASSLRRDRDTEAFF. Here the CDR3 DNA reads TGTGCCAGCAGTCTCCGCCGGGACAGGGACACTGAAGCTTTCTTT.

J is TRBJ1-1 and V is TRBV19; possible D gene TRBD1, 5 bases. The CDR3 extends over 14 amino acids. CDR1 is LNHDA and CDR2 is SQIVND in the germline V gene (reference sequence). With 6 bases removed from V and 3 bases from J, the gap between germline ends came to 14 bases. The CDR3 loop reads CASSPGLSYTEAFF. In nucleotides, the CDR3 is TGTGCCAGTAGCCCGGGACTCTCATACACTGAAGCTTTCTTT.

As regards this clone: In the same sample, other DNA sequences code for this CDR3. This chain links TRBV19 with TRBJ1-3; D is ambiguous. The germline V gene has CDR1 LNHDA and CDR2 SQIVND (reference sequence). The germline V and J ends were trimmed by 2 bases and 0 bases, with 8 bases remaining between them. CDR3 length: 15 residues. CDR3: CASSISGSSGNTIYF. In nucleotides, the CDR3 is TGTGCCAGTAGTATAAGCGGTAGCTCTGGAAACACCATATATTTT.

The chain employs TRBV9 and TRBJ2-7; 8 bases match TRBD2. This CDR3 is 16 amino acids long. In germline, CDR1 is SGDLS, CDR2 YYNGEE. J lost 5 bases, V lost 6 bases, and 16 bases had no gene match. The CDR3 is CASTPQRGRDSHEQYF. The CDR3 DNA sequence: TGTGCCAGCACTCCGCAGCGGGGGAGGGATTCACACGAGCAGTACTTC.

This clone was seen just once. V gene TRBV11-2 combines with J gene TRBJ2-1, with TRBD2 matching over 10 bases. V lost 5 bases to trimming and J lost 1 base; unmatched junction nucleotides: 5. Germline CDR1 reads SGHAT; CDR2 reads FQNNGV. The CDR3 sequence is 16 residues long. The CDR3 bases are TGTGCCAGCAGCCTGACGACTAGCGGGTCCTACAATGAGCAGTTCTTC. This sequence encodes CASSLTTSGSYNEQFF.

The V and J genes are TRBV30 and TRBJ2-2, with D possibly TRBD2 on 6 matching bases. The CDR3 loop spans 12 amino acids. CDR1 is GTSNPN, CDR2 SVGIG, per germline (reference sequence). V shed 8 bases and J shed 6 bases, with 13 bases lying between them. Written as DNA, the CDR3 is TGTGCCGCGGGGCAGATACCCGGGGAGCTGTTTTTT. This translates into CAAGQIPGELFF.

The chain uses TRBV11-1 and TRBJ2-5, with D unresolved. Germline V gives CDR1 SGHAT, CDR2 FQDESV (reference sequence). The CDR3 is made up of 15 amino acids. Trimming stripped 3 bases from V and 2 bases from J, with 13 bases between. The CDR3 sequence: CASSFNIFQQETQYF. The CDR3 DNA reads TGTGCCAGCAGCTTTAACATTTTCCAACAAGAGACCCAGTACTTC. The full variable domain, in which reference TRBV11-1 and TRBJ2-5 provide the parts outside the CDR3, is EAEVAQSPRYKITEKSQAVAFWCDPISGHATLYWYRQILGQGPELLVQFQDESVVDDSQLPKDRFSAERLKGVDSTLKIQPAELGDSAMYLCASSFNIFQQETQYFGPGTRLLVL.

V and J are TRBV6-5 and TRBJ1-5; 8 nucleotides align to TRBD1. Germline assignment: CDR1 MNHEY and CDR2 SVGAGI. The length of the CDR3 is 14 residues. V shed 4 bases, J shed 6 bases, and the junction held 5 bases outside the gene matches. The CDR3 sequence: CASSFQGAGQPQHF. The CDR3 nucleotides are TGTGCCAGCAGTTTTCAGGGGGCAGGTCAGCCCCAGCATTTT.

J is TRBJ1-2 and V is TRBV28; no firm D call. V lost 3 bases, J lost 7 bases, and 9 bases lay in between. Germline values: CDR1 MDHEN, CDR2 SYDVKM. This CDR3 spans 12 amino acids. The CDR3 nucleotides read TGTGCCAGCAGTTTTTTAGGGAGTGGCTACACCTTC. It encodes CASSFLGSGYTF.

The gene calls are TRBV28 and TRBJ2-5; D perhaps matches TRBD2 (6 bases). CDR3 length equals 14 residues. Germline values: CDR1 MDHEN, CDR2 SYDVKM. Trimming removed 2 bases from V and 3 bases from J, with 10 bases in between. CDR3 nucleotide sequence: TGTGCCAGCAGTTTAGGAGGGTCCAAAGAGACCCAGTACTTC. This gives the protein CASSLGGSKETQYF.

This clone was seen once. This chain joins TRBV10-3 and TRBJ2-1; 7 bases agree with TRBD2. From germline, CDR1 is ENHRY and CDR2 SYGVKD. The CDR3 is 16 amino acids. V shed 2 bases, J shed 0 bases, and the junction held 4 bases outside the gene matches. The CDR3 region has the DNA TGTGCCATCAGTGAGGGGGGGGATAGCTCCTACAATGAGCAGTTCTTC. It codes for CAISEGGDSSYNEQFF.

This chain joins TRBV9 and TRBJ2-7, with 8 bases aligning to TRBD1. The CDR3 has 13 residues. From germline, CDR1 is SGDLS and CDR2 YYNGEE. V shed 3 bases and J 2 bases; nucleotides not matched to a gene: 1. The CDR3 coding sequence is TGTGCCAGCAGCGAGGGACAGGCCTACGAGCAGTACTTC. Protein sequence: CASSEGQAYEQYF.

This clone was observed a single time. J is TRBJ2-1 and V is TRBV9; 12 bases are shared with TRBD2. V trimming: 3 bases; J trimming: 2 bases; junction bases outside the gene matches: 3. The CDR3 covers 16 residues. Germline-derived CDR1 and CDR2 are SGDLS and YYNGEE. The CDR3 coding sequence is TGTGCCAGCAGCGGTTCTAGCGGGGGGGCCTACAATGAGCAGTTCTTC. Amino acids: CASSGSSGGAYNEQFF.

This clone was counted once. The CDR3 sequence is CASSLRDTSSYEQYF. CDR3 bases: TGCGCCAGCAGCCTCCGGGACACGAGCTCCTACGAGCAGTACTTC. The chain couples TRBV4-1 to TRBJ2-7; TRBD1 might be the D (6 bases). V gave up 4 bases and J gave up 0 bases, with 13 bases separating them. This CDR3 has 15 amino acids. Looked up from germline, CDR1 is MGHRA and CDR2 is YSYEKL.

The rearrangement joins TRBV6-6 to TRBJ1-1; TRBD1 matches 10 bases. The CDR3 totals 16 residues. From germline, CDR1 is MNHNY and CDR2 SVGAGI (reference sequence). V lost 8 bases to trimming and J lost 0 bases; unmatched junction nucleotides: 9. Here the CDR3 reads CASVPGQGPMNTEAFF. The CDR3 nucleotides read TGTGCCAGCGTCCCGGGACAGGGGCCTATGAACACTGAAGCTTTCTTT.

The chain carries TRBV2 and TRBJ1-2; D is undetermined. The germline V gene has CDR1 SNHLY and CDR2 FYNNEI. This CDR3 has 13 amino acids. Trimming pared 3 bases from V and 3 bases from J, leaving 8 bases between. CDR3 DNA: TGTGCCAGCAGTGAGGAGGGTGACTATGGCTACACCTTC. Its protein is CASSEEGDYGYTF.

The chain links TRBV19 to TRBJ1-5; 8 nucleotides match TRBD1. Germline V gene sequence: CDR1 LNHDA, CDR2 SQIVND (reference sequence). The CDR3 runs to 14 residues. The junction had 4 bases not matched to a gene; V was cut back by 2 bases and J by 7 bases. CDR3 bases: TGTGCCAGTAGTATAAACGGACAGGGACAGCCCCAGCATTTT. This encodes CASSINGQGQPQHF. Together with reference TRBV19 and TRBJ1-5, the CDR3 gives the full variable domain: DGGITQSPKYLFRKEGQNVTLSCEQNLNHDAMYWYRQDPGQGLRLIYYSQIVNDFQKGDIAEGYSVSREKKESFPLTVTSAQKNPTAFYLCASSINGQGQPQHFGDGTRLSIL.

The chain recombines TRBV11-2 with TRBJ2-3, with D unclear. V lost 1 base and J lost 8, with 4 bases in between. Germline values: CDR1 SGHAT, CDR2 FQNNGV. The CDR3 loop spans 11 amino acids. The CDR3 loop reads CASSLGGTQYF. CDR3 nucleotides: TGTGCCAGCAGCTTAGGCGGTACGCAGTATTTT.

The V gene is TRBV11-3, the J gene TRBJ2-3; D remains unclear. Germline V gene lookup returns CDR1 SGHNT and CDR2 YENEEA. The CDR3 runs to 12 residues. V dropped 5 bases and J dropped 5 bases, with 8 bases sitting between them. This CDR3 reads CASSVRRDTQYF. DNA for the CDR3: TGTGCCAGCAGCGTAAGGAGAGATACGCAGTATTTT.

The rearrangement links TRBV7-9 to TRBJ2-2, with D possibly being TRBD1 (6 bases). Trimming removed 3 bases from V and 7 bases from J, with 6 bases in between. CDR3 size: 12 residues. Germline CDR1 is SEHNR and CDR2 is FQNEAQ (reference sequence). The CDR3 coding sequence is TGTGCCAGCAGCTTGGACAGCGGGGAGCTGTTTTTT. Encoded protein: CASSLDSGELFF. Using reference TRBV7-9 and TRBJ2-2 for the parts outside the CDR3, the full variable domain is DTGVSQNPRHKITKRGQNVTFRCDPISEHNRLYWYRQTLGQGPEFLTYFQNEAQLEKSRLLSDRFSAERPKGSFSTLEIQRTEQGDSAMYLCASSLDSGELFFGEGSRLTVL.